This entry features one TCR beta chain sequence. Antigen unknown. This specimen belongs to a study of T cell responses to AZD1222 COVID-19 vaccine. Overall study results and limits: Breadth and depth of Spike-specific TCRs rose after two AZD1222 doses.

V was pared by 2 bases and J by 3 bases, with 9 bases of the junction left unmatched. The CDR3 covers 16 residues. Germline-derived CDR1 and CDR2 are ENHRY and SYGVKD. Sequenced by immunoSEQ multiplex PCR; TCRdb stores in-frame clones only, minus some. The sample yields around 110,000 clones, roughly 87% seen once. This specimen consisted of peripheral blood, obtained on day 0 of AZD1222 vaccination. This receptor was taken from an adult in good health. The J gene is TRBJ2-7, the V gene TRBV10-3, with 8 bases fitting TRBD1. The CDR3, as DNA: TGTGCCATCAGTGAGAACCAATTCGGACAGGGCTACGAGCAGTACTTC. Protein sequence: CAISENQFGQGYEQYF.